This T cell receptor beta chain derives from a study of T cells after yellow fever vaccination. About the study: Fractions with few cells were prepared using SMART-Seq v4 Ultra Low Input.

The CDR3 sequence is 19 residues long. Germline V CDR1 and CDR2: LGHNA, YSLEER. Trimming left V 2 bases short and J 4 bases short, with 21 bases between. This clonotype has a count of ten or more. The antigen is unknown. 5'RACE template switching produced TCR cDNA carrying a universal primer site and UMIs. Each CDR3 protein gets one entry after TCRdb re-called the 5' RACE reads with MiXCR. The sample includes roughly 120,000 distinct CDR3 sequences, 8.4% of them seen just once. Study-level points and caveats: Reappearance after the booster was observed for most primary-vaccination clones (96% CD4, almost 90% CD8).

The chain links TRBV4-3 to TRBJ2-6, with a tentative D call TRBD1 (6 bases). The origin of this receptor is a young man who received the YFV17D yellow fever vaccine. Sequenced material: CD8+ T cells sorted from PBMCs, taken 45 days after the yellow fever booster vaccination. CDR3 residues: CASSQRDMGHISGANVLTF. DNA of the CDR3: TGCGCCAGCAGCCAAAGGGACATGGGCCATATTTCCGGGGCCAACGTCCTGACTTTC.